These 2 T cell receptor beta chains were all obtained from the same sample, sequenced in a study of cytomegalovirus exposure and HLA in healthy donors. The primer mix had 60 Vbeta and 13 Jbeta primers. This table comes from immunoSEQ multiplex PCR, and its TCRdb copy is limited to in-frame clones, with some not included. The table records 150,000 to 200,000 clones, approximately 78% of them present only once. Specimen: PBMCs. The receptors stem from a woman between 18 and 30 years old in good health and CMV-seronegative.

CDR3 bases: TGTGCCAGTAGTCTCTACTATGGCTACACCTTC. It encodes CASSLYYGYTF. V usage is TRBV19 and J usage is TRBJ1-2; D is undetermined. CDR1 LNHDA and CDR2 SQIVND come from the germline V gene (reference sequence). The germline V and J ends were trimmed by 5 bases and 3 bases, with 4 bases remaining between them. CDR3 length: 11 residues.

J is TRBJ1-3 and V is TRBV15; TRBD1 might be the D (5 bases). CDR1 is LNHNV, CDR2 YYDKDF, per germline (reference sequence). This CDR3 comprises 19 residues. V was trimmed by 2 bases and J by 0 bases, leaving 20 bases between them. The CDR3 loop is CATSRLALFRGDSGNTIYF. The CDR3 DNA reads as TGTGCCACCAGCAGATTGGCGTTATTTCGGGGGGACTCTGGAAACACCATATATTTT. The variable domain in full, with the rest retrieved from reference TRBV15 and TRBJ1-3, is DAMVIQNPRYQVTQFGKPVTLSCSQTLNHNVMYWYQQKSSQAPKLLFHYYDKDFNNEADTPDNFQSRRPNTSFCFLDIRSPGLGDTAMYLCATSRLALFRGDSGNTIYFGEGSWLTVV.